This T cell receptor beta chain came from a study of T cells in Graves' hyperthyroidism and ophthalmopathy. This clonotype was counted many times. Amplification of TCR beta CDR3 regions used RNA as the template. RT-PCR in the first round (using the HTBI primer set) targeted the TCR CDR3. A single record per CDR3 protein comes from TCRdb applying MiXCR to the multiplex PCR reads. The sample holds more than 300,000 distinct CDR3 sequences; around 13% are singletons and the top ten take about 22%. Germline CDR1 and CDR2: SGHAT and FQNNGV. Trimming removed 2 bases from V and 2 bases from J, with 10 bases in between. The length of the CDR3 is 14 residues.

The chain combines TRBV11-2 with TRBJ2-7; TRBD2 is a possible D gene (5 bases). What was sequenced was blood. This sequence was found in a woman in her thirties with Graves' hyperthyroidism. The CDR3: CASSLIFGTYEQYF. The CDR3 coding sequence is TGTGCCAGCAGCTTAATATTCGGGACCTACGAGCAGTACTTC.